Listed here is a single T cell receptor (beta chain). Antigen specificity is unknown. Some clones are missing from TCRdb's copy, which holds only in-frame ones; the method was immunoSEQ multiplex PCR. The sample has about 71,000 clones; 90% are singletons. This record belongs to a study of graft-versus-host responses after intestinal transplantation. This clonotype was obtained from a human donor who received an intestinal transplant. The specimen comprised unstimulated CD8+ T cells sorted from spleen or lymph node cells, sampled before intestinal transplant.

The CDR3 sequence: CASSPGTDFNYGYTF. Written as DNA, the CDR3 is TGTGCCAGCAGCCCGGGGACAGACTTTAACTATGGCTACACCTTC. V usage is TRBV9 and J usage is TRBJ1-2, with 7 nucleotides matching TRBD1. With 4 bases clipped from V and 1 base from J, the junction kept 7 bases outside the gene matches. Looked up from germline, CDR1 is SGDLS and CDR2 is YYNGEE. The CDR3 has 15 amino acids.